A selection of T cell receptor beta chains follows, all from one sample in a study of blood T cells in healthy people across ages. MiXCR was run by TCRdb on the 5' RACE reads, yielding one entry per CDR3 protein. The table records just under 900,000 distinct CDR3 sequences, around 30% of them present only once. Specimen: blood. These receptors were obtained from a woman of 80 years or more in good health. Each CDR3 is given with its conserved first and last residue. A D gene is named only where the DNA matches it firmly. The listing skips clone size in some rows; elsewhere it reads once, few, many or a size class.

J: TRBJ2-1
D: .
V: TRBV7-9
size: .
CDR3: CAGSLGWGNEQFF
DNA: TGTGCCGGCAGCTTAGGATGGGGCAATGAGCAGTTCTTC

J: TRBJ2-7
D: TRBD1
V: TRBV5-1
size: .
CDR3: CASSLGQGANYEQYF
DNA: TGCGCCAGCAGCCTAGGACAGGGGGCGAACTACGAGCAGTACTTC

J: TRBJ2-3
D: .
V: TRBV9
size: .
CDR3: CASSVTGGSSTGTQYF
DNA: TGTGCCAGCAGTGTTACCGGGGGCTCTAGCACGGGGACGCAGTATTTT

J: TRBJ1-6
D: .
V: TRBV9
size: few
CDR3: CASSVGTARSPLHF
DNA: TGTGCCAGCAGCGTAGGGACCGCGCGATCACCCCTCCACTTT

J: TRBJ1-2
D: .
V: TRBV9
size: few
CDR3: CASSVGRELFHGYTF
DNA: TGTGCCAGCAGCGTAGGAAGGGAGTTGTTCCATGGCTACACCTTC

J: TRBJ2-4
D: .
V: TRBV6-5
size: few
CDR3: CASSDRQRDIQYF
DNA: TGTGCCAGCAGTGATCGCCAGAGGGACATTCAGTACTTC

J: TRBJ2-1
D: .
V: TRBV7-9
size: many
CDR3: CASSSQGRGGSYNEQFF
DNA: TGTGCCAGCAGCTCGCAAGGGCGGGGAGGATCCTACAATGAGCAGTTCTTC

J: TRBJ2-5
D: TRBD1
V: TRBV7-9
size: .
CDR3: CASLGRRQGRETQYF
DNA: TGTGCCAGCTTAGGACGGCGACAGGGCCGAGAGACCCAGTACTTC

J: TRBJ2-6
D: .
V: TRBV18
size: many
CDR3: CASSLLDSPPRGPVANVLTF
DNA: TGTGCCAGCTCACTTCTTGACTCCCCCCCCCGAGGACCTGTGGCCAACGTCCTGACTTTC

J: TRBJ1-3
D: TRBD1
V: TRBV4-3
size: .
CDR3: CASSQGGQPHAGNTIYF
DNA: TGCGCCAGCAGCCAAGGGGGACAGCCCCACGCAGGAAACACCATATATTTT

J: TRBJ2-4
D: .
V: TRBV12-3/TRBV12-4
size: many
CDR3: CASSHWVVRAKNIQYF
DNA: TGTGCCAGCAGCCATTGGGTGGTTCGAGCCAAAAACATTCAGTACTTC

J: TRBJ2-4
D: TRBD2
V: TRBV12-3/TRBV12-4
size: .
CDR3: CASSSGTMREQYF
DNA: TGTGCCAGCAGTTCCGGGACTATGCGAGAGCAGTACTTC

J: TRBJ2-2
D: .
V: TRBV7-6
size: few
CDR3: CASSLLVNTGELFF
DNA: TGTGCCAGCAGCTTACTTGTTAACACCGGGGAGCTGTTTTTT

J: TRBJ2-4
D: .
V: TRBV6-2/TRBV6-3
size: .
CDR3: CASSSTSTEQYF
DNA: TGTGCCAGCAGTTCCACCTCCACAGAGCAGTACTTC

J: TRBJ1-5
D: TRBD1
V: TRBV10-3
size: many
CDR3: CAISGTGKVGQPQHF
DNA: TGTGCCATCAGTGGGACAGGGAAAGTCGGGCAGCCCCAGCATTTT

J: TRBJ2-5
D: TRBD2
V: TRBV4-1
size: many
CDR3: CASSHPGGTSGGSGETQYF
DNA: TGCGCCAGCAGCCATCCCGGGGGGACTAGCGGGGGGTCGGGAGAGACCCAGTACTTC

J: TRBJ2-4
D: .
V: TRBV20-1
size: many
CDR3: CSARDVRPGNIQYF
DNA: TGCAGTGCTAGAGATGTCCGGCCAGGAAACATTCAGTACTTC

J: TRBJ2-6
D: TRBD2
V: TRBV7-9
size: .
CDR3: CALPREGLGTSGANVRTF
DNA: TGTGCCCTACCGCGGGAGGGGTTGGGCACCTCTGGGGCCAACGTCCGGACTTTC

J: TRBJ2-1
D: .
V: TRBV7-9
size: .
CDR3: CASSLVGGSTGGDNEQFF
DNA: TGTGCCAGCAGCTTAGTGGGCGGTTCGACTGGCGGGGACAATGAGCAGTTCTTC

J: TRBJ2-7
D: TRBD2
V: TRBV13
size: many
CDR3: CASSLETSGALREQYF
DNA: TGTGCCAGCAGCTTAGAGACTAGCGGGGCGCTTAGGGAGCAGTACTTC

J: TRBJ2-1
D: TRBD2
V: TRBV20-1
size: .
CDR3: CSASSSGGDAEQFF
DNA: TGCAGTGCTAGTTCTAGCGGAGGGGATGCTGAGCAGTTCTTC

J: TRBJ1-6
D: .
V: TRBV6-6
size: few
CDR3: CASRRWALGSIDSPLHF
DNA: TGTGCCAGCAGGCGTTGGGCGTTGGGTTCTATTGATTCACCCCTCCACTTT

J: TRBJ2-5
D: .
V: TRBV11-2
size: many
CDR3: CASSFNPGQTQETQYF
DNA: TGTGCCAGCAGCTTCAACCCGGGACAAACTCAAGAGACCCAGTACTTC

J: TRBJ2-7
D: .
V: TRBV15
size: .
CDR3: CATSREGYSYEQYF
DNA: TGTGCCACCAGCAGAGAAGGTTACTCCTACGAGCAGTACTTC

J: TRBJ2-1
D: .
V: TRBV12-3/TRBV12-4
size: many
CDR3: CASSFTSEQFF
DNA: TGTGCCAGCAGTTTTACTAGTGAGCAGTTCTTC

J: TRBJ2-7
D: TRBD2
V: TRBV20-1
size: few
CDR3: CSASSGSYEQYF
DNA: TGCAGTGCTAGTAGCGGGAGTTACGAGCAGTACTTC

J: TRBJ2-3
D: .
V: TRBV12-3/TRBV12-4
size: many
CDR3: CASSSPPTDTQYF
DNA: TGTGCCAGCAGTTCCCCTCCCACAGATACGCAGTATTTT

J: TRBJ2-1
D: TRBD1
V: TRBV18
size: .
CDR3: CASSQGQTTYEQDF
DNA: TGTGCCAGCTCACAGGGACAGACCACCTACGAGCAGGACTTC

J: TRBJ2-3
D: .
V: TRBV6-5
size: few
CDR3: CASSYVGGTQYF
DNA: TGTGCCAGCAGTTACGTGGGAGGTACGCAGTATTTT